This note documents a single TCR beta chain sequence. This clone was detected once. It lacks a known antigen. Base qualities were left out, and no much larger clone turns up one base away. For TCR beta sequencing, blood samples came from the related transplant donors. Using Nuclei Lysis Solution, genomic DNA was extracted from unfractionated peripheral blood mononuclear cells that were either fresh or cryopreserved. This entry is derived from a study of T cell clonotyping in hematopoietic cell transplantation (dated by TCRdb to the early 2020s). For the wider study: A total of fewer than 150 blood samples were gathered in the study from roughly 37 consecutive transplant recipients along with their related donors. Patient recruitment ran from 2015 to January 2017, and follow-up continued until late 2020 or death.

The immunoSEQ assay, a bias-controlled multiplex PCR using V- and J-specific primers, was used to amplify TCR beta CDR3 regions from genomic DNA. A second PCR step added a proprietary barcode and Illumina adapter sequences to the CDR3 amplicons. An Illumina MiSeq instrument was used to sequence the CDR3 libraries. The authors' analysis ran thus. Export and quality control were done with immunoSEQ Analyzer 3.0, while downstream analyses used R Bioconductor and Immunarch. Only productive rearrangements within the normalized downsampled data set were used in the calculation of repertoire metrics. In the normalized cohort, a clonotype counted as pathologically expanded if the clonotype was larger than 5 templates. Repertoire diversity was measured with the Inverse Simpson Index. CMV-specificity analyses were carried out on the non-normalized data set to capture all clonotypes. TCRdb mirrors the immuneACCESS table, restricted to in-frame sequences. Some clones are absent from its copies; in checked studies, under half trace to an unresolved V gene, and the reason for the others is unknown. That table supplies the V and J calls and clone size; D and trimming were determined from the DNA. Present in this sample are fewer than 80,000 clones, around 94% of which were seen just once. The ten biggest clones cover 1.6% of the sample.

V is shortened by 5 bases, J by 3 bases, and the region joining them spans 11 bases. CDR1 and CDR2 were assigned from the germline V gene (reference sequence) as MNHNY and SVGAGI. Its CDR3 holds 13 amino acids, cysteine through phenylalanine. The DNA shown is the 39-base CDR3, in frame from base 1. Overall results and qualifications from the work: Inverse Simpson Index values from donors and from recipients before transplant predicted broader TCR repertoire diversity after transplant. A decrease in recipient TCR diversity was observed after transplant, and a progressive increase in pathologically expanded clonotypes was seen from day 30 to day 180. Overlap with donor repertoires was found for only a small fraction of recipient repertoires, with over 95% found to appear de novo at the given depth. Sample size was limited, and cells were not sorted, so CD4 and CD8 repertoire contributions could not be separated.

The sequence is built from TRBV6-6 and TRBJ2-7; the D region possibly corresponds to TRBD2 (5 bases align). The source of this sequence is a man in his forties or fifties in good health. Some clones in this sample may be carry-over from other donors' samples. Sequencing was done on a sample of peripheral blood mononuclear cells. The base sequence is TGTGCCAGCAGTACTAGTGACGGCTACGAGCAGTACTTC. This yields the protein CASSTSDGYEQYF.